What follows are 27 T cell receptor beta chains derived from one specimen sequenced in a study of early T cells in non-severe SARS-CoV-2 infection. TCRdb independently ran MiXCR on the 5' RACE reads; one entry per CDR3 protein. The sample carries fewer than 35,000 distinct CDR3 sequences, approximately 10% recorded once. Sequenced sample: whole blood. The receptor source for this set is an adult who was a healthcare worker with PCR-confirmed SARS-CoV-2 infection or an uninfected control (not recorded which).

This chain's CDR3 is CSARTADRGSPYEQYF. CDR3 nucleotides: TGCAGTGCTAGGACTGCCGACAGGGGCTCCCCCTACGAGCAGTACTTC. The chain couples TRBV20-1 to TRBJ2-7; 8 nucleotides align to TRBD1. Germline CDR1 DFQATT, CDR2 SNEGSKA (reference sequence). This CDR3 comprises 16 residues. After removal of 3 bases from V and 2 bases from J, the junction contained 12 bases not matched to a gene.

The table lists this clonotype with a few counts. The genes are TRBV7-9 and TRBJ2-2; 10 bases fit TRBD2. The length of the CDR3 is 16 residues. The germline CDR1 and CDR2 sequences are SEHNR and FQNEAQ (reference sequence). The ends lost 2 bases at V and 1 base at J; junction bases unmatched: 1. CDR3 region: CASSLIAGGNTGELFF. As DNA, the CDR3 is TGTGCCAGCAGCTTAATAGCGGGGGGGAACACCGGGGAGCTGTTTTTT.

This clonotype was seen a handful of times. The CDR3 reads CASSHMDEAFF. The CDR3 region has the DNA TGTGCCAGCAGCCACATGGATGAAGCTTTCTTT. The genes are TRBV3-1 and TRBJ1-1, with D unresolved. The germline V gene encodes CDR1 LGHDT and CDR2 YNNKEL (reference sequence). Trimming shortened V by 3 bases and J by 7 bases, and 6 bases separated the two germline ends. The CDR3 contains 11 residues. The full variable domain, completed using reference TRBV3-1 and TRBJ1-1, is DTAVSQTPKYLVTQMGNDKSIKCEQNLGHDTMYWYKQDSKKFLKIMFSYNNKELIINETVPNRFSPKSPDKAHLNLHINSLELGDSAVYFCASSHMDEAFFGQGTRLTVV.

This clonotype was observed many times. The chain uses TRBV10-3 and TRBJ2-5; 8 bases agree with TRBD1. CDR1 is ENHRY, CDR2 SYGVKD, per germline. This CDR3 is 16 amino acids long. V lost 3 bases, J lost 5 bases, and 11 bases stayed unmatched. CDR3 coding DNA: TGTGCCATCAGTGACCAAGCAGGGGGCGCGGGGGAGACCCAGTACTTC. It codes for CAISDQAGGAGETQYF.

This clonotype was detected many times. This chain joins TRBV6-2 or TRBV6-3 and TRBJ2-2; D remains ambiguous. The CDR3 spans 13 residues. V lost 7 bases to trimming and J lost 6 bases, with 12 bases between them. The germline V gene has CDR1 MNHEY and CDR2 SVGEGT. CDR3 nucleotides: TGTGCCAGCACTCTTCAGTCTTCCGGGGAGCTGTTTTTT. Residues: CASTLQSSGELFF.

This clonotype was observed a few times. V and J are TRBV4-3 and TRBJ1-2, with 10 bases matching TRBD1. Germline loops: CDR1 LGHNA, CDR2 YSLEER. The CDR3 covers 14 residues. V was clipped by 5 bases and J by 4 bases; unmatched bases: 4. In nucleotides, the CDR3 is TGCGCCAGCAGCTTGACAGGGGGCGGCTATGGCTACACCTTC. This encodes CASSLTGGGYGYTF.

The sample holds many counts of this clonotype. The chain combines TRBV6-2 or TRBV6-3 with TRBJ2-1, with TRBD2 matching over 15 bases. The germline gives CDR1 MNHEY, CDR2 SVGEGT. V shed 3 bases, J shed 9 bases, and the junction held 9 bases outside the gene matches. The CDR3 extends over 17 amino acids. This CDR3 is CASSYSGLAGGYSEQFF. The CDR3 nucleotides read TGTGCCAGCAGTTATTCTGGACTAGCGGGGGGGTATAGTGAGCAGTTCTTC.

This clonotype was observed at least ten times. The J gene is TRBJ1-1, the V gene TRBV3-1; possible D gene TRBD1, 5 bases. Germline CDR1 reads LGHDT; CDR2 reads YNNKEL (reference sequence). V was trimmed by 5 bases and J by 7 bases, leaving 14 bases between them. CDR3 length: 13 residues. The CDR3 coding sequence is TGTGCCAGCAGCTCCTCGGTGCAGGGTGAAGCTTTCTTT. Translating gives CASSSSVQGEAFF.

There are a few counts of this clonotype. The rearrangement links TRBV29-1 to TRBJ1-4; D uncertain. Germline V gene lookup returns CDR1 SQVTM and CDR2 ANQGSEA. The CDR3 totals 12 residues. V dropped 4 bases and J dropped 8 bases, with 11 bases sitting between them. In nucleotides, the CDR3 is TGCAGCGTTGGAAAGGGCTCAGAAAAACTGTTTTTT. This gives the protein CSVGKGSEKLFF.

The table lists this clonotype with many counts. The chain combines TRBV7-6 with TRBJ2-1; TRBD2 might be the D (5 bases). The CDR3 has 14 residues. Germline loops: CDR1 SGHVS, CDR2 FNYEAQ. The V end lost 1 base, the J end lost 4 bases, and 8 bases lay between the germline ends. CDR3 DNA sequence: TGTGCCAGCAGCTTAGGGAGCGGTTACAATGAGCAGTTCTTC. This gives the protein CASSLGSGYNEQFF.

This clonotype is medium-sized (0.01 to 0.1%) within its sample. This rearrangement joins TRBV4-3 to TRBJ1-5, with D unresolved. CDR3 length: 17 amino acids. CDR1 is LGHNA, CDR2 YSLEER, per germline. With 0 bases removed from V and 0 bases from J, the gap between germline ends came to 12 bases. CDR3 protein: CASSQDLPAFSNQPQHF. CDR3 DNA: TGCGCCAGCAGCCAAGATCTCCCGGCATTTAGCAATCAGCCCCAGCATTTT.

This clonotype has a count of ten or more. The V gene is TRBV4-3, the J gene TRBJ1-4, with D unresolved. V was pared by 0 bases and J by 2 bases, with 10 bases between. Per germline, CDR1 LGHNA and CDR2 YSLEER. There are 16 residues in the CDR3. DNA for the CDR3: TGCGCCAGCAGCCAAGATGCTTTTAGGACTAATGAAAAACTGTTTTTT. It encodes CASSQDAFRTNEKLFF.

In its sample, this clonotype was seen many times. This rearrangement joins TRBV5-6 to TRBJ1-5, with a weak D call TRBD1 (5 bases). Between the trimmed V and J ends, which lost 6 bases and 4 bases, there was a span of 20 bases. From germline, CDR1 is SGHDT and CDR2 YYEEEE. There are 16 residues in the CDR3. Here the CDR3 reads CASTSLGQEPNQPQHF. In DNA form, the CDR3 reads TGTGCCAGCACATCTCTGGGGCAGGAACCTAATCAGCCCCAGCATTTT.

This clonotype showed up many times. The chain links TRBV20-1 to TRBJ2-5; D ambiguous. The V end lost 2 bases, the J end lost 7 bases, and 17 bases lay between the germline ends. The CDR3 length is 14 residues. Germline V gene data show CDR1 as DFQATT and CDR2 as SNEGSKA (reference sequence). The CDR3 DNA reads TGCAGTGCTAGACGGTGGGATATTACGAGGACCCAGTACTTC. Translation gives CSARRWDITRTQYF.

In its sample, this clonotype was seen many times. The CDR3 DNA reads as TGTGCCAGCAGTACCGGTGGTAGCGGGAGGTACGAGCAGTACTTC. It translates to CASSTGGSGRYEQYF. The chain combines TRBV12-3 or TRBV12-4 with TRBJ2-7; TRBD2 agrees at 10 bases. This CDR3 region has 15 residues. V shed 5 bases, J shed 4 bases, and the junction held 8 bases outside the gene matches.

This clonotype was counted at least ten times. The chain couples TRBV12-3 or TRBV12-4 to TRBJ1-1; D is perhaps TRBD1 (6 bases). The CDR3 is 15 amino acids. Trimming shortened V by 5 bases and J by 4 bases, and 17 bases separated the two germline ends. In DNA, the CDR3 is TGTGCCAGCAGTCCCCGGCTTTGGACAGCCACTGAAGCTTTCTTT. Residues: CASSPRLWTATEAFF.

The chain has TRBV12-3 or TRBV12-4 and TRBJ2-3; TRBD2 is a possible D gene (7 bases). This CDR3 contains 15 residues. The V end lost 8 bases, the J end lost 0 bases, and 15 bases lay between the germline ends. CDR3 loop: CASAFGGPSTDTQYF. The CDR3 DNA follows: TGTGCCAGCGCTTTCGGGGGGCCAAGCACAGATACGCAGTATTTT.

In the case of this clonotype: This may stem from a read error, because a much larger clone lies one nucleotide away. The V and J genes are TRBV11-2 and TRBJ1-1, with TRBD1 identical over 9 bases. This CDR3 contains 14 residues. Looked up from germline, CDR1 is SGHAT and CDR2 is FQNNGV. The CDR3 bases are TGTGTCAGCAGCGACCCGGGACAGGGAGCTGAAGCTTTCTTT. Its protein is CVSSDPGQGAEAFF.

V and J are TRBV18 and TRBJ2-7, with a possible D match to TRBD1 (6 bases). The CDR3 totals 13 residues. The V gene lost 2 bases and the J gene lost 10 bases, with 15 bases spanning the gap. Germline loops: CDR1 KGHSH, CDR2 LQKENI. The CDR3: CASSPERQGLQYF. The CDR3 nucleotides are TGTGCCAGCTCACCAGAGAGGCAGGGGTTACAGTACTTC.

This chain joins TRBV30 and TRBJ2-1, with D possibly matching TRBD1 (6 bases). The CDR3 covers 16 residues. V dropped 2 bases and J dropped 5 bases, with 19 bases sitting between them. Germline V gene sequence: CDR1 GTSNPN, CDR2 SVGIG (reference sequence). DNA for the CDR3: TGTGCCTGGAGTCCCCTAGGCCAGGGGTGGAACAATGAGCAGTTCTTC. It translates to CAWSPLGQGWNNEQFF.

This clonotype was counted many times. V usage is TRBV29-1 and J usage is TRBJ2-6; TRBD1 agrees at 11 bases. The CDR3 is 18 amino acids. Germline V gene data show CDR1 as SQVTM and CDR2 as ANQGSEA. V dropped 6 bases and J dropped 0; count of bases not matched to a gene: 10. The CDR3 DNA sequence: TGCAGCGTGCGGACAGGGGGCCCCTTCAGCTCTGGGGCCAACGTCCTGACTTTC. Protein product: CSVRTGGPFSSGANVLTF. Full variable domain (missing parts from reference TRBV29-1 and TRBJ2-6): SAVISQKPSRDICQRGTSLTIQCQVDSQVTMMFWYRQQPGQSLTLIATANQGSEATYESGFVIDKFPISRPNLTFSTLTVSNMSPEDSSIYLCSVRTGGPFSSGANVLTFGAGSRLTVL.

This chain's CDR3 is CASSQDQGPGEWSSYEQYF. CDR3 DNA sequence: TGTGCCAGCAGCCAAGATCAGGGGCCTGGAGAGTGGAGCTCCTACGAGCAGTACTTC. This chain links TRBV3-1 with TRBJ2-7; possible D gene TRBD1, 6 bases. The V gene lost 0 bases and the J gene lost 0 bases, with 21 bases spanning the gap. From germline, CDR1 is LGHDT and CDR2 YNNKEL (reference sequence). This CDR3 is 19 amino acids long.

This clonotype occurred many times. The rearrangement uses TRBV24-1 and TRBJ2-5; TRBD2 aligns across 8 bases. CDR3 length: 13 residues. With V trimmed by 7 bases and J by 5 bases, 5 bases remained unmatched. Germline V gives CDR1 KGHDR, CDR2 SFDVKD. CDR3 in DNA: TGTGCCACCAGAGCGGGGGCTGTGGAGACCCAGTACTTC. Residues: CATRAGAVETQYF.

This clonotype was counted ten times or more. The CDR3 sequence: CASSQAAGQGNSPLHF. As DNA, the CDR3 is TGCGCCAGCAGCCAAGCGGCCGGACAGGGAAATTCACCCCTCCACTTT. This rearrangement joins TRBV4-3 to TRBJ1-6, with 8 bases that match TRBD1. CDR3 length equals 16 residues. The germline V gene encodes CDR1 LGHNA and CDR2 YSLEER. After removal of 1 base from V and 7 bases from J, the junction contained 6 bases not matched to a gene.

The chain couples TRBV20-1 to TRBJ1-1; no reliable D call. Trimming took 2 bases from V and 4 from J, leaving 14 bases between them. The CDR3 spans 14 residues. Germline CDR1 and CDR2: DFQATT and SNEGSKA (reference sequence). CDR3 coding DNA: TGCAGTGCTAGATCAAGCCAGAGGGTCACTGAAGCTTTCTTT. Translating it yields CSARSSQRVTEAFF.

On this clonotype: A single base separates this from a much larger clone, so it may be a read error. The chain carries TRBV27 and TRBJ2-7, with D tentatively TRBD1 (5 bases). The CDR3 has 12 residues. The germline V gene has CDR1 MNHEY and CDR2 SMNVEV (reference sequence). The CDR3 DNA sequence: TGTGCCAGCAGAGGGGTCCCCTACGAGCAGCACTTC. This encodes CASRGVPYEQHF.

This clonotype was seen many times. This sequence joins TRBV30 and TRBJ1-6; 9 positions agree with TRBD1. Germline V gene sequence: CDR1 GTSNPN, CDR2 SVGIG (reference sequence). The CDR3 consists of 15 residues. The V gene end was trimmed by 3 bases and the J gene end by 4 bases; junction bases not matched to a gene: 4. The CDR3 region is CAWSGQGMYNSPLHF. In nucleotides, the CDR3 is TGTGCCTGGAGCGGACAGGGGATGTATAATTCACCCCTCCACTTT.